This T cell receptor beta chain is drawn from a study of blood T cell repertoires in COVID-19. Study processing details: By means of reference gene primer amplification, nucleated cell counts were estimated. Using immunoSEQ multiplex PCR, the repertoire was profiled, and TCRdb retains in-frame clones only, with some absent. The V and J calls and clone size were taken over from that table, and D and trimming were inferred from the DNA. The data show over 55,000 clones, roughly 77% seen once. In germline, CDR1 is LNHDA, CDR2 SQIVND (reference sequence). This CDR3 is built from 16 residues. Germline trimming cut 3 bases from V and 1 base from J; bases unmatched to any gene: 6.

What was sequenced was peripheral blood. The TCR was taken from a woman between 70 and 85 years old with acute or convalescent COVID-19. The rearrangement joins TRBV19 to TRBJ2-4, with 7 bases aligning to TRBD1. The CDR3 here is CASSMGRGIAKNIQYF. DNA of the CDR3: TGTGCCAGTAGTATGGGCAGGGGGATCGCCAAAAACATTCAGTACTTC.